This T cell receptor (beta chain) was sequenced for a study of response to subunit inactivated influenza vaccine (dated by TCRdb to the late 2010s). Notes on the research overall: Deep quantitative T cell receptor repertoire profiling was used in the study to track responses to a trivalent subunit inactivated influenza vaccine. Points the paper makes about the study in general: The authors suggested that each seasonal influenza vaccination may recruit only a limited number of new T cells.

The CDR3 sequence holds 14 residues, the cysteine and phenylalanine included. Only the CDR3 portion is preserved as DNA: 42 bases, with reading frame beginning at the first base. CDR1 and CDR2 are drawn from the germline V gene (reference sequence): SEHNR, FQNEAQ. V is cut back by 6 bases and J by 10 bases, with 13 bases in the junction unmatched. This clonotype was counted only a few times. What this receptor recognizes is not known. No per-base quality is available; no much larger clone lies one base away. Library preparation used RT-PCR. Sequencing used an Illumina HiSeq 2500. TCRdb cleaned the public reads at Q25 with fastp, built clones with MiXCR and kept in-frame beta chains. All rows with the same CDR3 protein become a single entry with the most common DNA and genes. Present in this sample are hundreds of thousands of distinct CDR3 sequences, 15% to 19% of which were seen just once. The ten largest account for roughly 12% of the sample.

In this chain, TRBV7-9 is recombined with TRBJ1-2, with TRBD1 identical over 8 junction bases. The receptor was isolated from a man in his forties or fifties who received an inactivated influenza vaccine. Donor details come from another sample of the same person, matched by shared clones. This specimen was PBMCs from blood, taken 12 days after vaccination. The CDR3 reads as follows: CASRFQGAQAYYTF. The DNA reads TGTGCCAGCAGATTCCAGGGGGCACAGGCCTACTACACCTTC.